These 11 T cell receptor beta chains came from one sample sequenced in a study of cytomegalovirus exposure and HLA in healthy donors. Use of 60 Vbeta and 13 Jbeta primers characterized the PCR. Profiled with immunoSEQ multiplex PCR; TCRdb holds only in-frame clones, not every one. The table has about 190,000 clones, roughly 81% seen once; the top ten hold approximately 2%. Sequenced sample: PBMCs. The receptors were sampled from a woman aged 25-40 years in good health and CMV-seropositive.

The rearrangement uses TRBV9 and TRBJ2-3; the match to TRBD2 covers 8 bases. The germline gives CDR1 SGDLS, CDR2 YYNGEE. With 3 bases clipped from V and 6 bases from J, the junction kept 12 bases outside the gene matches. The CDR3 sequence is 16 residues long. As DNA, the CDR3 is TGTGCCAGCAGCGCCTGGGGTAGCGGGGTTTCGGATACGCAGTATTTT. As protein: CASSAWGSGVSDTQYF. Full variable domain (rest looked up from reference TRBV9 and TRBJ2-3): DSGVTQTPKHLITATGQRVTLRCSPRSGDLSVYWYQQSLDQGLQFLIQYYNGEERAKGNILERFSAQQFPDLHSELNLSSLELGDSALYFCASSAWGSGVSDTQYFGPGTRLTVL.

The rearrangement links TRBV2 to TRBJ1-2; 9 positions agree with TRBD1. This CDR3 region has 14 residues. Germline values: CDR1 SNHLY, CDR2 FYNNEI. V was pared by 5 bases and J by 8 bases, with 9 bases of the junction left unmatched. This CDR3 is CASSRTGELSGYTF. CDR3 in DNA: TGTGCCAGCAGTCGGACAGGGGAGTTAAGCGGCTACACCTTC.

The chain recombines TRBV14 with TRBJ2-7; 10 bases are a match to TRBD1. This CDR3 has 16 residues. Germline CDR1 is SGHDN and CDR2 is FVKESK. V dropped 5 bases and J dropped 2; count of bases not matched to a gene: 9. In nucleotides, the CDR3 is TGTGCCAGCAGCTTTTCTCCGGGACAGGGGACCTACGAGCAGTACTTC. This encodes CASSFSPGQGTYEQYF.

This clone was found a few times. The CDR3 sequence: CASSQSTGSIDEQYF. CDR3 nucleotide sequence: TGTGCCAGCTCACAGTCGACAGGGTCCATCGACGAGCAGTACTTC. The rearrangement links TRBV18 to TRBJ2-7; 7 bases match TRBD1. The CDR3 is 15 residues long. CDR1 and CDR2 from the germline V gene are KGHSH and LQKENI. Germline trimming cut 4 bases from V and 5 bases from J; bases unmatched to any gene: 11.

This clone has a single count. The rearrangement joins TRBV11-2 to TRBJ2-5; TRBD2 is a possible D gene (6 bases). Germline CDR1 reads SGHAT; CDR2 reads FQNNGV. Trimming stripped 2 bases from V and 5 bases from J, with 15 bases between. The CDR3 has 15 amino acids. CDR3 region: CASSLTRLGVETQYF. The CDR3 DNA sequence: TGTGCCAGCAGCTTAACGCGACTAGGTGTGGAGACCCAGTACTTC.

V gene TRBV5-1 combines with J gene TRBJ1-1; 9 bases match TRBD1. J lost 1 base, V lost 3 bases, and 1 base had no gene match. Germline V gene sequence: CDR1 SGHRS, CDR2 YFSETQ. The CDR3 has 14 residues. CDR3: CASSWDRANTEAFF. The CDR3 nucleotides are TGCGCCAGCAGCTGGGACAGGGCGAACACTGAAGCTTTCTTT.

The CDR3 coding sequence is TGTGCCACCAGCGTTAGACAGGGCGTAAGTGGCTACACCTTC. Residues: CATSVRQGVSGYTF. J is TRBJ1-2 and V is TRBV15; 7 bases agree with TRBD1. CDR3 length: 14 residues. J gave up 7 bases and V 5 bases, and 10 bases lay outside the gene matches. Per the germline V gene, CDR1 is LNHNV and CDR2 is YYDKDF (reference sequence). The complete variable domain, with remaining parts taken from reference TRBV15 and TRBJ1-2, reads DAMVIQNPRYQVTQFGKPVTLSCSQTLNHNVMYWYQQKSSQAPKLLFHYYDKDFNNEADTPDNFQSRRPNTSFCFLDIRSPGLGDTAMYLCATSVRQGVSGYTFGSGTRLTVV.

This clone was detected once. The chain combines TRBV7-9 with TRBJ2-1, with D tentatively TRBD1 (6 bases). The V end was cut by 0 bases, the J end by 4 bases, with 10 bases between. The CDR3 length is 15 residues. Germline lookup yields CDR1 SEHNR and CDR2 FQNEAQ (reference sequence). CDR3 coding DNA: TGTGCCAGCAGCTTAGCGTCAGGGGAGTACAATGAGCAGTTCTTC. Its translation: CASSLASGEYNEQFF.

V and J are TRBV11-2 and TRBJ2-7; no clear D gene. Trimming left V 1 base short and J 0 bases short, with 7 bases between. Germline lookup yields CDR1 SGHAT and CDR2 FQNNGV. CDR3 length equals 14 residues. The CDR3 sequence: CASSLARSSYEQYF. For the CDR3, the DNA is TGTGCCAGCAGCTTAGCCAGAAGCTCCTACGAGCAGTACTTC.

The CDR3 DNA is TGTGCCAGCATCGACCCGGGAGGGTGGCAGCCCCAGCATTTT. This gives the protein CASIDPGGWQPQHF. The chain combines TRBV28 with TRBJ1-5, with D uncertain. V was clipped by 7 bases and J by 7 bases, with 17 bases between them. The CDR3 totals 14 residues. Germline-derived CDR1 and CDR2 are MDHEN and SYDVKM.

About this clone: This CDR3 is also generated by other DNA sequences in the sample. This rearrangement joins TRBV5-1 to TRBJ2-3, with 7 bases that match TRBD1. Germline V gives CDR1 SGHRS, CDR2 YFSETQ. The CDR3 loop spans 14 amino acids. V dropped 0 bases and J dropped 6; count of bases not matched to a gene: 4. The CDR3 region is CASSLGTGADTQYF. In DNA, the CDR3 is TGCGCCAGCAGCTTGGGGACAGGAGCCGATACGCAGTATTTT.